The rows below give T cell receptor beta chains drawn from one sample of a study of neurological immune-mediated disorders. One entry per CDR3 protein results from TCRdb running MiXCR on the 5' RACE reads. This repertoire shows about 40,000 distinct CDR3 sequences, roughly 2.5% found once; its top ten account for about 2.4%. The material sequenced was PBMCs. The source is a man between 50 and 59 years old with multiple sclerosis. CDR3s include the opening cysteine and the closing phenylalanine or tryptophan. The D gene is left open where the match is weak. The size entry is marked missing in some rows and otherwise reads once, few, many or a size class.

D	V	J	size	DNA	CDR3
.	TRBV6-5	TRBJ1-2	many	TGTGCCAGCAGCCCCGGAGGAGTTGGGGGCCACTATGGCTACACCTTC	CASSPGGVGGHYGYTF
.	TRBV5-1	TRBJ2-7	many	TGCGCCAGCAGGGCTAGCAGTACCTACGAGCAGTACTTC	CASRASSTYEQYF
.	TRBV12-3/TRBV12-4	TRBJ1-6	many	TGTGCCAGCAGTTTAAATCGGAATTCACCCCTCCACTTT	CASSLNRNSPLHF
.	TRBV3-1	TRBJ2-5	many	TGTGCCAGCAGCCAAGAAGGCCAGGGGACCCAGTACTTC	CASSQEGQGTQYF
TRBD1	TRBV18	TRBJ1-5	few	TGTGCCAGCTCACCTAAACAGGGGGGACAGCCCCAGCATTTT	CASSPKQGGQPQHF
.	TRBV5-1	TRBJ1-1	few	TGCGCCAGCAGCTTACAGGGTAAAAACACTGAAGCTTTCTTT	CASSLQGKNTEAFF
.	TRBV5-6	TRBJ2-7	many	TGTGCCAGCAGCTTGTTGGGTTCCGAGCAGTACTTC	CASSLLGSEQYF
.	TRBV3-1	TRBJ1-1	many	TGTGCCAGCAGGCAAGACAGGAACACTGAAGCTTTCTTT	CASRQDRNTEAFF
.	TRBV5-1	TRBJ2-5	many	TGCGCCAGCAGCTTGTCCTCGCCCACCGTTGGCCAGTACTTC	CASSLSSPTVGQYF
TRBD2	TRBV7-6	TRBJ2-1	many	TGTGCCAGCAGCTTAGCGAGAGCGGGGGGGTTGAATGAGCAGTTCTTC	CASSLARAGGLNEQFF
.	TRBV12-3/TRBV12-4	TRBJ2-5	few	TGTGCCAGCAGTCTGCCGGGCCGAGGGGAAGAGACCCAGTACTTC	CASSLPGRGEETQYF
TRBD1	TRBV10-3	TRBJ1-5	many	TGTGCCATCAGTGATAGTACAGGGGCTTGGCAGCCCCAGAATTTT	CAISDSTGAWQPQNF
.	TRBV7-3	TRBJ1-1	many	TGTGCCAGCAGCTTAAGGTGGGTTGAAGCTTTCTTT	CASSLRWVEAFF
.	TRBV9	TRBJ1-2	many	TGTGCCAGCAGCTCCGGACGCGCGTACTATGGCTACACCTTC	CASSSGRAYYGYTF
TRBD2	TRBV7-6	TRBJ2-2	.	TGTGCCAGCAGCGGCCACGGGGGGACGGCCGCGTTCGGGGAGCTGTTTTTT	CASSGHGGTAAFGELFF
.	TRBV4-2	TRBJ2-2	many	TGTGCCAGCAGCAGCGGGTTGGTTCGGTCGAACACCGGGGAGCTGTTTTTT	CASSSGLVRSNTGELFF
.	TRBV28	TRBJ2-6	many	TGTGCCAGCCGGTACTCTGGGGCCAACGTCCTGACTTTC	CASRYSGANVLTF
.	TRBV7-8	TRBJ2-2	.	TGTGCCAGCAGCTGGACGGCCGGGGAGCTGTTTTTT	CASSWTAGELFF
.	TRBV20-1	TRBJ2-3	many	TGCAGTGCGGTCAGGGGCTCAGATACGCAGTATTTT	CSAVRGSDTQYF